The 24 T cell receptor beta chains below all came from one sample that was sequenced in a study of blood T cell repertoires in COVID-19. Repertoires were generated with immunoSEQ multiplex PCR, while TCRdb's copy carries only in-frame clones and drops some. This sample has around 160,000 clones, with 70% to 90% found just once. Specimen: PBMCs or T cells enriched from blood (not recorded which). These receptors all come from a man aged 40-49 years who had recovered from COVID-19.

The chain's CDR3 is CASSLDRGGQLGGYTF. The CDR3 nucleotides are TGCGCCAGCAGCCTCGATCGCGGGGGCCAACTAGGCGGCTACACCTTC. V is TRBV4-1 and J is TRBJ1-2; possible D gene TRBD1, 6 bases. V dropped 4 bases and J dropped 8 bases, with 23 bases sitting between them. The germline CDR1 and CDR2 sequences are MGHRA and YSYEKL. The CDR3 loop spans 16 amino acids.

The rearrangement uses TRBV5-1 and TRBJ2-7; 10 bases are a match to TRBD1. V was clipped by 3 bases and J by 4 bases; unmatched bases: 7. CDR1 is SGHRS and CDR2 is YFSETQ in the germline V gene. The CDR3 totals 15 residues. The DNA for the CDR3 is TGCGCCAGCAGCTCCCCGGGACAGGGGATGTACGAGCAGTACTTC. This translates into CASSSPGQGMYEQYF.

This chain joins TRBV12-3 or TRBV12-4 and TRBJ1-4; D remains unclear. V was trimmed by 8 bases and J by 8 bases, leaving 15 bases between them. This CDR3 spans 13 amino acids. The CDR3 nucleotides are TGTGCCAGCCGCACCCCGGGGAAGGAAAAACTGTTTTTT. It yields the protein CASRTPGKEKLFF.

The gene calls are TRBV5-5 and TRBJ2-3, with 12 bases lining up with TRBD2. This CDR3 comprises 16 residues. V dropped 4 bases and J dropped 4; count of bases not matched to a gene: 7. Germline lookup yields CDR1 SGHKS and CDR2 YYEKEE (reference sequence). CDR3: CASSPLAGGRSDTQYF. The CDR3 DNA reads TGTGCCAGCAGCCCCCTAGCGGGGGGGCGTTCAGATACGCAGTATTTT.

The CDR3 reads CASSKFRDRNTGELFF. Here the CDR3 DNA reads TGTGCCAGCAGCAAATTCAGGGACAGGAACACCGGGGAGCTGTTTTTT. The rearrangement uses TRBV21-1 and TRBJ2-2; TRBD1, the table's D call, was not compared with the DNA. TRBV21-1 is recorded as a pseudogene. The CDR3 has 16 residues.

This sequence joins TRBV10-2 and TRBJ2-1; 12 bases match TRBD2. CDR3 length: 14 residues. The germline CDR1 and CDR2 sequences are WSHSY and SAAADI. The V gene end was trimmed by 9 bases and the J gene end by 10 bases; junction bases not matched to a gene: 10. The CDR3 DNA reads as TGCGCCAGTATCGGGACTAGCGGGTCTCGGGAGCAGTTCTTC. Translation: CASIGTSGSREQFF.

In DNA, the CDR3 is TGTGCCAGCAGCGTAAGCGGGGCACCGGGGAATGAGCAGTTCTTC. Translated, it gives CASSVSGAPGNEQFF. V usage is TRBV7-9 and J usage is TRBJ2-1; 7 bases align to TRBD2. Germline V lookup: CDR1 SEHNR, CDR2 FQNEAQ (reference sequence). V lost 5 bases, J lost 7 bases, and 11 bases stayed unmatched. The CDR3 covers 15 residues.

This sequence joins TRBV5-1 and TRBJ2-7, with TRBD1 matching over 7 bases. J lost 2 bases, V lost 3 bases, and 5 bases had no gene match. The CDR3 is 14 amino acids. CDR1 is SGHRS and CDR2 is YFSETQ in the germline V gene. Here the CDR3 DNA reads TGCGCCAGCAGCTCAGGGGGACCACCCTACGAGCAGTACGTC. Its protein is CASSSGGPPYEQYV.

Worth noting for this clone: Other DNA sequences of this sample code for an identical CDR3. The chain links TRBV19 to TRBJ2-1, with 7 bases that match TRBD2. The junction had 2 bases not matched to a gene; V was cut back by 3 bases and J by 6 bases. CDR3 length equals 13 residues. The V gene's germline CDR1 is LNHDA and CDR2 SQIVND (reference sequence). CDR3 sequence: CASSISGGNEQFF. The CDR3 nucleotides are TGTGCCAGTAGTATTTCGGGGGGCAATGAGCAGTTCTTC.

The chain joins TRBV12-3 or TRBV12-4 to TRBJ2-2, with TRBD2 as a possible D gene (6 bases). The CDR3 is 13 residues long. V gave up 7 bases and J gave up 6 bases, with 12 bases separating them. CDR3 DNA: TGTGCCAGCACCTTCGGAGGGCCCGGGGAGCTGTTTTTT. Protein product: CASTFGGPGELFF.

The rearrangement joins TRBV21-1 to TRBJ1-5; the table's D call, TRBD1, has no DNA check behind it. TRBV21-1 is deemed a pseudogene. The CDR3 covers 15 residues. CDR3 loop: CASSLTQGGNQPQHF. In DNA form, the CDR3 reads TGTGCCAGCAGCCTCACACAGGGGGGCAATCAGCCCCAGCATTTT.

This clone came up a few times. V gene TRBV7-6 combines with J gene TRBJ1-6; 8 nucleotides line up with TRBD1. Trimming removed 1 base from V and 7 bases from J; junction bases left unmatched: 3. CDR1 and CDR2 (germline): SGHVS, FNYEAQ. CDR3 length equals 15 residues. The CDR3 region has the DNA TGTGCCAGCAGCTTAGAGACAGGGGCCAATTCACCCCTCCACTTT. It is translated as CASSLETGANSPLHF.

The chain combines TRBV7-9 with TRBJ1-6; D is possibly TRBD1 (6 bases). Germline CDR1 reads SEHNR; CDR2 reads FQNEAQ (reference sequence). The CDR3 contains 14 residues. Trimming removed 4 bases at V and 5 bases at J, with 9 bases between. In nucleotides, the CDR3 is TGTGCCAGCAGCTGGACAGATGATAATTCACCCCTCCACTTT. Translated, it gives CASSWTDDNSPLHF.

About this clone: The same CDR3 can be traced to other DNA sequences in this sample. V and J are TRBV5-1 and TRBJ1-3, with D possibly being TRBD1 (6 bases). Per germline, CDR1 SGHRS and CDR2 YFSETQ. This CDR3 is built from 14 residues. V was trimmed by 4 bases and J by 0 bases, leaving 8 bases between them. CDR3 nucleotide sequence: TGCGCCAGCAGCCAGGGGAGCTCTGGAAACACCATATATTTT. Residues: CASSQGSSGNTIYF.

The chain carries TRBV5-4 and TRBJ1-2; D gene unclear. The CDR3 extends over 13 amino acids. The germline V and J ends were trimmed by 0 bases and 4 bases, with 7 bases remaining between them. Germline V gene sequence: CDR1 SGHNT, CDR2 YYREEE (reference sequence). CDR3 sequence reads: CASSLVAGYGYTF. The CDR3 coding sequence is TGTGCCAGCAGCTTGGTGGCAGGCTATGGCTACACCTTC.

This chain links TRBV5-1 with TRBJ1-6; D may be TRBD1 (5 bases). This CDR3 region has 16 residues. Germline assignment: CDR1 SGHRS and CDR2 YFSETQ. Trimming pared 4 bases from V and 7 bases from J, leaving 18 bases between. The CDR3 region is CASSQQAQGNNSPLHF. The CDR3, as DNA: TGCGCCAGCAGCCAACAAGCCCAGGGAAACAATTCACCCCTCCACTTT. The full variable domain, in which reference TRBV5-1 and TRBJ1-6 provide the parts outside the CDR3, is KAGVTQTPRYLIKTRGQQVTLSCSPISGHRSVSWYQQTPGQGLQFLFEYFSETQRNKGNFPGRFSGRQFSNSRSEMNVSTLELGDSALYLCASSQQAQGNNSPLHFGNGTRLTVT.

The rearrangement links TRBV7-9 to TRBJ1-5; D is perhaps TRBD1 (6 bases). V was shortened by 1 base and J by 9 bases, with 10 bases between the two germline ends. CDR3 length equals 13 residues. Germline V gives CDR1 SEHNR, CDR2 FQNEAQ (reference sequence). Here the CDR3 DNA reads TGTGCCAGCAGCTTAGGGTTACAGGGGCCCCAGCATTTT. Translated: CASSLGLQGPQHF.

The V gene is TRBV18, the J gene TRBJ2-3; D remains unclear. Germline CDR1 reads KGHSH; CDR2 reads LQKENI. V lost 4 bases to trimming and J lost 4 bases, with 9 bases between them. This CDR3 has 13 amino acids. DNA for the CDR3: TGTGCCAGCTCACTCCCCGTTGCAGATACGCAGTATTTT. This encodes CASSLPVADTQYF.

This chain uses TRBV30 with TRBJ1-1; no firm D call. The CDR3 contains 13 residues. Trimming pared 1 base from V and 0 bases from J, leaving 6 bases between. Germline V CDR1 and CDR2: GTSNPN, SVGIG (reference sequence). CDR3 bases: TGTGCCTGGAGTGGGGAGTTGAACACTGAAGCTTTCTTT. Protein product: CAWSGELNTEAFF. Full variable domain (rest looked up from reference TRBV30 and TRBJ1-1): SQTIHQWPATLVQPVGSPLSLECTVEGTSNPNLYWYRQAAGRGLQLLFYSVGIGQISSEVPQNLSASRPQDRQFILSSKKLLLSDSGFYLCAWSGELNTEAFFGQGTRLTVV.

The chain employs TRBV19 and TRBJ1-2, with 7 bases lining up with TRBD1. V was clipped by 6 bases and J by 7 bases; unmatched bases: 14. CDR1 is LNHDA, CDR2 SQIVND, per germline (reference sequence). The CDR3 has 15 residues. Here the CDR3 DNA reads TGTGCCAGTAGCTCTACTTTCACAGGGGAAAGTGGCTACACCTTC. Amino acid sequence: CASSSTFTGESGYTF.

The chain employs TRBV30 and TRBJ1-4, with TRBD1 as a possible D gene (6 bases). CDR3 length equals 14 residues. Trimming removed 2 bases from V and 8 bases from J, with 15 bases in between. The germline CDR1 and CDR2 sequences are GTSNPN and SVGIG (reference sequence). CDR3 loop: CAWSSGGGYEKLFF. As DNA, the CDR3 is TGTGCCTGGAGTAGCGGGGGCGGTTACGAAAAACTGTTTTTT.

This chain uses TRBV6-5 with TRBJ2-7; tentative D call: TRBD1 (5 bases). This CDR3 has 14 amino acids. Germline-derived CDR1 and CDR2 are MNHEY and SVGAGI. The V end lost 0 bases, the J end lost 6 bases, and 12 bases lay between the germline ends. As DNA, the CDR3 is TGTGCCAGCAGTTACTCGGCAGGGCTCGGCGAGCAGTACTTC. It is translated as CASSYSAGLGEQYF.

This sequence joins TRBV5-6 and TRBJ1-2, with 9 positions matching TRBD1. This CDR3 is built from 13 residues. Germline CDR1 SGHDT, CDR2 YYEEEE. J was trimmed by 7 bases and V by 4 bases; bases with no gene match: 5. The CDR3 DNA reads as TGTGCCAGCAGCCCATGGGACAGGGCTGGCTACACCTTC. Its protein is CASSPWDRAGYTF.

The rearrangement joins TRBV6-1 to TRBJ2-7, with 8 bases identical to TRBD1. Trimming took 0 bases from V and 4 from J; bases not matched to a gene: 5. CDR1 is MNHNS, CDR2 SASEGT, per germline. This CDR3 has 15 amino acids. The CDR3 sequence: CASSEADRGYYEQYV. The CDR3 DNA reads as TGTGCCAGCAGTGAAGCCGACAGGGGATATTACGAGCAGTACGTC.